Listed below are T cell receptor beta chains from one sample, sequenced in a study of shared clonotypes between healthy human individuals. Sequencing used immunoSEQ multiplex PCR; TCRdb keeps in-frame clones, though not all of them. The sample records 2 million to 2.5 million clones, approximately 93% being singletons. Sequencing input: naive CD4+ T cells from PBMCs. The origin of the receptors is a man aged 18 to 35 in good health. Some clones in this sample may be carry-over from other donors' samples. CDR3s include the opening cysteine and the closing phenylalanine or tryptophan. D genes are given only for firm matches. Not every row has a clone size; where given, it reads once, few, many or a size class.

V,size,D,J,CDR3,DNA
TRBV4-3,-,TRBD1,TRBJ2-1,CASSPTEGTVPFYGSYNEQFF,TGCGCCAGCAGCCCCACCGAGGGGACAGTTCCATTCTATGGTTCCTACAATGAGCAGTTCTTC
TRBV10-3,-,TRBD1,TRBJ2-2,CAIRPDRDAGELFF,TGTGCCATCAGACCGGACAGGGACGCCGGGGAGCTGTTTTTT
TRBV5-1,-,-,TRBJ1-3,CASSLSGTNSGNTIYF,TGCGCCAGCAGCTTGTCCGGGACAAACTCTGGAAACACCATATATTTT
TRBV5-1,-,-,TRBJ2-5,CASSLDDSKRTQYF,TGCGCCAGCAGCTTGGATGACAGCAAGAGAACCCAGTACTTC
TRBV15,-,TRBD1,TRBJ1-5,CATSDLDRVNQPQHF,TGTGCCACCAGCGATTTAGACAGGGTTAATCAGCCCCAGCATTTT
TRBV5-3,-,TRBD2,TRBJ2-7,CARSCEAGDLSSYEQYF,TGTGCCAGAAGCTGTGAAGCGGGAGACCTTAGCTCCTACGAGCAGTACTTC
TRBV25-1,-,-,TRBJ2-3,CASRRLVTDTQYF,TGTGCCAGCCGCAGACTTGTCACAGATACGCAGTATTTT
TRBV6-1,-,-,TRBJ2-7,CASSSGPWEQYF,TGTGCCAGCAGCTCGGGACCTTGGGAGCAGTACTTC
TRBV28,-,-,TRBJ1-5,CAIRSGWNQPQHF,TGTGCCATTCGATCAGGATGGAATCAGCCCCAGCATTTT
TRBV28,-,-,TRBJ2-1,CASTLGAGPYNEQFF,TGTGCCAGCACTCTCGGCGCGGGCCCCTACAATGAGCAGTTCTTC
TRBV7-2,-,TRBD2,TRBJ2-5,CASSPLAGEGETQYF,TGTGCCAGCAGCCCCCTAGCGGGAGAAGGAGAGACCCAGTACTTC
TRBV4-3,-,TRBD1,TRBJ1-1,CASSQADRVEAFF,TGCGCCAGCAGCCAAGCCGACAGGGTTGAAGCTTTCTTT
TRBV19,-,TRBD1,TRBJ1-1,CASSTTGARSTEAFF,TGTGCCAGTAGTACTACAGGGGCGAGGAGTACTGAAGCTTTCTTT
TRBV7-9,-,-,TRBJ2-1,CASSLGHEQFF,TGTGCCAGCAGCTTAGGTCATGAGCAGTTCTTC
TRBV2,-,-,TRBJ1-1,CASSELVAAEAFF,TGTGCCAGCAGTGAATTAGTCGCGGCTGAAGCTTTCTTT
TRBV28,once,-,TRBJ2-7,CASSPAQYDSYEQYF,TGTGCCAGCAGTCCCGCACAGTACGACTCCTACGAGCAGTACTTC
TRBV5-1,-,TRBD2,TRBJ2-7,CASSPGLAMYEQYF,TGCGCCAGCAGCCCTGGACTAGCGATGTACGAGCAGTACTTC
TRBV30,-,-,TRBJ1-1,CAWSGQLNTEAFF,TGTGCCTGGAGTGGACAGCTGAACACTGAAGCTTTCTTT
TRBV7-2,-,-,TRBJ2-6,CASSRRQSRANVLTF,TGTGCCAGCAGCAGACGACAAAGTCGGGCCAACGTCCTGACTTTC
TRBV28,-,-,TRBJ1-5,CASAPSGYSNQPQHF,TGTGCCAGCGCCCCCTCTGGGTATAGCAATCAGCCCCAGCATTTT
TRBV6-5,-,TRBD2,TRBJ2-7,CASSRRLAGGYEQYF,TGTGCCAGCAGTCGGCGACTAGCGGGAGGTTATGAGCAGTACTTC
TRBV20-1,-,-,TRBJ2-3,CSAGGDTQYF,TGCAGTGCTGGGGGGGATACGCAGTATTTT
TRBV6-1,-,TRBD2,TRBJ2-3,CASRGGLAGDTQYF,TGTGCCAGCAGGGGGGGTCTAGCGGGTGATACGCAGTATTTT
TRBV5-1,once,-,TRBJ2-5,CASRDLGTGQETQYF,TGCGCCAGCAGGGACTTAGGGACGGGTCAAGAGACCCAGTACTTC
TRBV7-2,-,TRBD1,TRBJ2-5,CASSPGQGGVGETQYF,TGTGCCAGCAGCCCAGGACAGGGGGGGGTCGGAGAGACCCAGTACTTC
TRBV2,-,TRBD2,TRBJ2-3,CASKGLAGGAADTQYF,TGTGCCAGCAAGGGACTAGCGGGAGGTGCAGCAGATACGCAGTATTTT
TRBV28,-,-,TRBJ2-5,CASSLWGQTQETQYF,TGTGCCAGCAGTTTATGGGGCCAGACCCAAGAGACCCAGTACTTC
TRBV4-1,once,TRBD2,TRBJ2-7,CARPLNVRLAGDLEQYF,TGCGCCAGACCACTAAACGTGCGACTAGCGGGAGATCTCGAGCAGTACTTC
TRBV5-4,-,TRBD2,TRBJ2-7,CASRKGLAGGSPNYEQYF,TGTGCCAGCAGAAAAGGACTAGCGGGAGGTTCTCCTAACTACGAGCAGTACTTC
TRBV6-5,-,-,TRBJ2-7,CATTGATYEQYF,TGTGCCACCACCGGGGCCACCTACGAGCAGTACTTC
TRBV19,-,-,TRBJ1-2,CASSTRGSGYGYTF,TGTGCCAGTAGTACCAGAGGTAGTGGGTATGGCTACACCTTC
TRBV5-1,-,-,TRBJ2-5,CASSLGGGWETQYF,TGCGCCAGCAGCTTAGGAGGGGGCTGGGAGACCCAGTACTTC
TRBV6-5,-,-,TRBJ1-1,CASSYVGERAFF,TGTGCCAGCAGTTACGTAGGGGAGAGAGCTTTCTTT